These 32 T cell receptor beta chains came from one sample sequenced in a study of cytomegalovirus exposure and HLA in healthy donors. PCR involved 60 Vbeta and 13 Jbeta primers. The assay was immunoSEQ multiplex PCR, and TCRdb's table has in-frame clones only and misses some. The profile shows 200,000 or so clones, approximately 85% of them singletons. Sequencing used PBMCs. These receptors were obtained from a woman in her forties in good health and CMV-seronegative.

In regard to this clone: The junction departs from germline at one end; a sequencing error may be responsible. J is TRBJ1-2 and V is TRBV29-1, with D possibly TRBD1 on 5 matching bases. The germline V gene has CDR1 SQVTM and CDR2 ANQGSEA. CDR3 length equals 13 residues. Written as DNA, the CDR3 is TGCAGCGTTGAAGATCCGACAGCCCATGGCTACGCCTTC. Translating it yields CSVEDPTAHGYAF.

This chain connects TRBV5-4 to TRBJ2-3; D gene ambiguous. There are 14 residues in the CDR3. Germline CDR1 is SGHNT and CDR2 is YYREEE (reference sequence). V lost 7 bases, J lost 1 base, and 13 bases lay in between. CDR3 loop: CASVGRQGTDTQYF. The CDR3 region has the DNA TGTGCCAGCGTAGGCAGGCAGGGCACAGATACGCAGTATTTT.

The V gene is TRBV5-1, the J gene TRBJ2-5; D gene ambiguous. Trimming pared 0 bases from V and 3 bases from J, leaving 6 bases between. The CDR3 spans 13 residues. The germline CDR1 and CDR2 sequences are SGHRS and YFSETQ. The CDR3 spells CASSLVAEETQYF. CDR3 DNA sequence: TGCGCCAGCAGCTTGGTTGCGGAAGAGACCCAGTACTTC.

V and J are TRBV5-4 and TRBJ2-1, with 12 bases lining up with TRBD2. The junction had 7 bases not matched to a gene; V was cut back by 3 bases and J by 9 bases. The germline V gene encodes CDR1 SGHNT and CDR2 YYREEE (reference sequence). The CDR3 contains 15 residues. CDR3 coding DNA: TGTGCCAGCAGCTCTGGACTAGCGGGACTAGGTGAGCAGTTCTTC. It encodes CASSSGLAGLGEQFF.

For this clone: The junction differs from germline at one of its ends, possibly a read error. In DNA, the CDR3 is TGCGCCAGCAGATTGGGCTACTACGAGCAGTACTTC. It yields the protein CASRLGYYEQYF. The chain joins TRBV5-1 to TRBJ2-7, with D unclear. CDR1 SGHRS and CDR2 YFSETQ come from the germline V gene. The CDR3 consists of 12 residues.

This chain joins TRBV28 and TRBJ2-4; D is perhaps TRBD1 (6 bases). Germline V CDR1 and CDR2: MDHEN, SYDVKM. The CDR3 covers 14 residues. Trimming took off 5 bases at V and 2 bases at J, with 10 bases between the two ends. The CDR3 nucleotides are TGTGCCAGCAGTCCGTGGGACACCAAAAACATTCAGTACTTC. Translating gives CASSPWDTKNIQYF.

This chain joins TRBV5-1 and TRBJ2-7, with 14 bases lining up with TRBD2. V trimming: 4 bases; J trimming: 3 bases; junction bases outside the gene matches: 6. The CDR3 extends over 16 amino acids. CDR1 and CDR2 (germline): SGHRS, YFSETQ. As DNA, the CDR3 is TGCGCCAGCAGCCGGGGACTAGCGGGAGAAATCTACGAGCAGTACTTC. It codes for CASSRGLAGEIYEQYF.

The chain combines TRBV19 with TRBJ1-6; 8 positions match TRBD1. In germline, CDR1 is LNHDA, CDR2 SQIVND (reference sequence). This CDR3 spans 15 amino acids. V shed 5 bases, J shed 7 bases, and the junction held 7 bases outside the gene matches. CDR3 sequence: CASSRQGSENSPLHF. The CDR3 DNA is TGTGCCAGTAGTCGACAGGGGTCAGAGAATTCACCCCTCCACTTT.

The chain uses TRBV10-3 and TRBJ2-5, with TRBD1 matching 8 bases. The J call could be wrong; TRBJ2-7 is a better fit for the DNA end. Germline V gives CDR1 ENHRY, CDR2 SYGVKD. This CDR3 spans 14 amino acids. CDR3 nucleotides: TGTGCCATCAGTGACGGGACAGGATCCTACGAGCAGTACTTC. The encoded protein is CAISDGTGSYEQYF.

The chain couples TRBV6-5 to TRBJ1-2; TRBD1 matches at 7 bases. The CDR3 sequence is 15 residues long. Germline lookup yields CDR1 MNHEY and CDR2 SVGAGI. V was pared by 5 bases and J by 8 bases, with 14 bases of the junction left unmatched. CDR3: CASSAGTDFFGGYTF. CDR3 DNA sequence: TGTGCCAGCAGTGCCGGGACAGATTTTTTCGGGGGCTACACCTTC.

The chain recombines TRBV7-9 with TRBJ1-1; perhaps TRBD1 as D (6 bases). The CDR3 length is 13 residues. The ends were cut back, 5 bases at V and 8 bases at J, with 15 bases in the middle. Germline CDR1 is SEHNR and CDR2 is FQNEAQ (reference sequence). CDR3 loop: CASSLWGGPEAFF. Here the CDR3 DNA reads TGTGCCAGCAGCCTATGGGGGGGGCCAGAAGCTTTCTTT. The variable domain in full, completed from reference TRBV7-9 and TRBJ1-1, reads DTGVSQNPRHKITKRGQNVTFRCDPISEHNRLYWYRQTLGQGPEFLTYFQNEAQLEKSRLLSDRFSAERPKGSFSTLEIQRTEQGDSAMYLCASSLWGGPEAFFGQGTRLTVV.

The rearrangement links TRBV6-5 to TRBJ1-1; maybe TRBD1 (5 bases). Trimming left V 2 bases short and J 1 base short, with 8 bases between. The CDR3 runs to 14 residues. The germline V gene encodes CDR1 MNHEY and CDR2 SVGAGI. CDR3 protein: CASSYDSPNTEAFF. Written as DNA, the CDR3 is TGTGCCAGCAGTTACGACAGTCCGAACACTGAAGCTTTCTTT.

The CDR3 region has the DNA TGTGCCAGCAGCGCAGGACTAGCGTACACCGGGGAGCTGTTTTTT. It yields the protein CASSAGLAYTGELFF. The chain joins TRBV9 to TRBJ2-2; 9 nucleotides align to TRBD2. CDR1 is SGDLS, CDR2 YYNGEE, per germline. With 3 bases clipped from V and 3 bases from J, the junction kept 3 bases outside the gene matches. This CDR3 is built from 15 residues.

The J gene is TRBJ2-7, the V gene TRBV2; TRBD2 aligns across 13 bases. After removal of 6 bases from V and 7 bases from J, the junction contained 6 bases not matched to a gene. The germline gives CDR1 SNHLY, CDR2 FYNNEI. The CDR3 spans 14 residues. The CDR3 sequence is CASSGLAGVGEQYF. The CDR3 DNA is TGTGCCAGCAGCGGACTAGCGGGAGTAGGGGAGCAGTACTTC.

This clone came up a few times. V usage is TRBV19 and J usage is TRBJ1-2, with D perhaps matching TRBD1 (6 bases). There are 15 residues in the CDR3. Germline V gives CDR1 LNHDA, CDR2 SQIVND (reference sequence). Trimming took off 7 bases at V and 5 bases at J, with 20 bases between the two ends. The chain's CDR3 is CASTLRTESPYGYTF. The CDR3 bases are TGTGCCAGTACCCTTCGGACAGAGAGTCCTTATGGCTACACCTTC.

The chain is built from TRBV19 and TRBJ1-2, with 9 bases matching TRBD1. Looked up from germline, CDR1 is LNHDA and CDR2 is SQIVND (reference sequence). The CDR3 has 14 amino acids. Germline trimming cut 6 bases from V and 8 bases from J; bases unmatched to any gene: 10. The CDR3: CASSQTGGAGGYTF. CDR3 DNA: TGTGCCAGTAGCCAAACAGGGGGCGCCGGGGGCTACACCTTC.

This clone was seen a handful of times. V usage is TRBV27 and J usage is TRBJ1-4; 8 nucleotides match TRBD1. There are 17 residues in the CDR3. After removal of 3 bases from V and 3 bases from J, the junction contained 9 bases not matched to a gene. Looked up from germline, CDR1 is MNHEY and CDR2 is SMNVEV (reference sequence). The CDR3 nucleotides are TGTGCCAGCAGTTTTAATAGCAGGGGGCGGGCTAATGAAAAACTGTTTTTT. This translates into CASSFNSRGRANEKLFF.

The table lists this clone with a few counts. The V call is TRBV5-5, the J call TRBJ2-7, with 8 positions matching TRBD1. The germline gives CDR1 SGHKS, CDR2 YYEKEE (reference sequence). V shed 4 bases, J shed 6 bases, and the junction held 9 bases outside the gene matches. The CDR3 runs to 14 residues. The CDR3 spells CASSLLATGVEQYF. CDR3 coding DNA: TGTGCCAGCAGCCTCTTAGCGACAGGGGTCGAGCAGTACTTC.

The rearrangement joins TRBV18 to TRBJ2-1, with 7 nucleotides matching TRBD2. This CDR3 is 17 amino acids long. With V trimmed by 3 bases and J by 0 bases, 8 bases remained unmatched. Looked up from germline, CDR1 is KGHSH and CDR2 is LQKENI. CDR3 bases: TGTGCCAGCTCACCCCAGACTAGCCTAAGCTCCTACAATGAGCAGTTCTTC. This codes for CASSPQTSLSSYNEQFF.

The J gene is TRBJ1-3, the V gene TRBV7-8; a possible D gene is TRBD1 (5 bases). This CDR3 region has 16 residues. Deletions cut 5 bases from V and 0 bases from J, with 14 bases between. Germline-derived CDR1 and CDR2 are SGHVS and FQNEAQ. This chain's CDR3 is CASSPESGISGNTIYF. The CDR3 DNA reads TGTGCCAGCAGCCCTGAGTCAGGGATCTCTGGAAACACCATATATTTT.

The chain joins TRBV27 to TRBJ1-2; TRBD1 might be the D (5 bases). V shed 0 bases and J shed 3 bases, with 8 bases lying between them. Germline V gene sequence: CDR1 MNHEY, CDR2 SMNVEV (reference sequence). The CDR3 totals 14 residues. The CDR3 DNA sequence: TGTGCCAGCAGTTTATCGGGGCCGCACTATGGCTACACCTTC. Residues: CASSLSGPHYGYTF.

The rearrangement joins TRBV15 to TRBJ2-5; tentatively, D is TRBD2 (7 bases). The ends were cut back, 6 bases at V and 1 base at J, with 12 bases in the middle. The CDR3 covers 14 residues. Germline V gene sequence: CDR1 LNHNV, CDR2 YYDKDF (reference sequence). CDR3 bases: TGTGCCACCAGAGGGGGGGGTCGCCAAGAGACCCAGTACTTC. Amino acids: CATRGGGRQETQYF.

This clone was found once. The chain uses TRBV28 and TRBJ1-4; tentatively, D is TRBD1 (5 bases). Trimming shortened V by 7 bases and J by 8 bases, and 17 bases separated the two germline ends. Germline assignment: CDR1 MDHEN and CDR2 SYDVKM. CDR3 length equals 14 residues. CDR3 coding DNA: TGTGCCAGCACCGGGGGAAAAAGGAACGAAAAACTGTTTTTT. Protein sequence: CASTGGKRNEKLFF.

The chain joins TRBV18 to TRBJ2-3; D is perhaps TRBD1 (6 bases). Germline CDR1 KGHSH, CDR2 LQKENI. V was pared by 3 bases and J by 0 bases, with 10 bases between. This CDR3 contains 15 residues. CDR3 sequence (DNA): TGTGCCAGCTCACCGTTACAGGGTAGCACAGATACGCAGTATTTT. Translating it yields CASSPLQGSTDTQYF. The complete variable domain, with remaining parts taken from reference TRBV18 and TRBJ2-3, reads NAGVMQNPRHLVRRRGQEARLRCSPMKGHSHVYWYRQLPEEGLKFMVYLQKENIIDESGMPKERFSAEFPKEGPSILRIQQVVRGDSAAYFCASSPLQGSTDTQYFGPGTRLTVL.

The V and J genes are TRBV7-9 and TRBJ2-1; D gene ambiguous. The CDR3 runs 12 residues. Trimming took off 3 bases at V and 13 bases at J, with 13 bases between the two ends. Germline V CDR1 and CDR2: SEHNR, FQNEAQ (reference sequence). CDR3 DNA: TGTGCCAGCAGCTTGAACCCAGTGCAACAGTTCTTC. Encoded protein: CASSLNPVQQFF.

The chain couples TRBV7-2 to TRBJ2-7, with D perhaps matching TRBD1 (5 bases). V lost 5 bases and J 1 base, leaving 15 bases between the germline ends. CDR1 and CDR2 from the germline V gene are SGHTA and FQGNSA. The CDR3 totals 15 residues. CDR3 in DNA: TGTGCCAGCAGCCCTAGGGGCGGCGGTTCCTACGAGCAGTACTTC. Encoded protein: CASSPRGGGSYEQYF.

This clone was recorded once. The gene calls are TRBV11-2 and TRBJ1-1, with 8 bases aligning to TRBD1. With 5 bases clipped from V and 2 bases from J, the junction kept 7 bases outside the gene matches. This CDR3 region has 15 residues. Germline values: CDR1 SGHAT, CDR2 FQNNGV. The CDR3 protein is CASSTLQGANTEAFF. The CDR3 DNA reads as TGTGCCAGCAGCACGCTCCAGGGGGCAAACACTGAAGCTTTCTTT.

V is TRBV6-1 and J is TRBJ1-3; D remains unclear. V lost 3 bases and J 0 bases, leaving 9 bases between the germline ends. CDR3 length equals 15 residues. Germline V gene data show CDR1 as MNHNS and CDR2 as SASEGT. The CDR3 reads CASSEWRPSGNTIYF. The DNA for the CDR3 is TGTGCCAGCAGTGAGTGGAGGCCCTCTGGAAACACCATATATTTT.

The chain carries TRBV9 and TRBJ1-2; D call uncertain. Trimming left V 2 bases short and J 4 bases short, with 9 bases between. CDR3 length equals 13 residues. The germline gives CDR1 SGDLS, CDR2 YYNGEE. CDR3 coding DNA: TGTGCCAGCAGCGTTGATAGCTTCTATGGCTACACCTTC. Amino acids: CASSVDSFYGYTF.

The DNA of the CDR3 is TGTGCCAGCAGTTACTCGAGTCAGGCGAACACCGGGGAGCTGTTTTTT. Translation: CASSYSSQANTGELFF. The V and J genes are TRBV6-5 and TRBJ2-2; D is uncertain. This CDR3 contains 16 residues. V was clipped by 0 bases and J by 0 bases, with 8 bases between them. Germline loops: CDR1 MNHEY, CDR2 SVGAGI.

The rearrangement joins TRBV10-1 to TRBJ2-3, with D perhaps TRBD2 (5 bases). The CDR3 runs to 15 residues. With 2 bases removed from V and 0 bases from J, the gap between germline ends came to 9 bases. Germline V gene lookup returns CDR1 WNHNN and CDR2 SYGVQD (reference sequence). This chain's CDR3 is CASSEGRRSTDTQYF. The CDR3 DNA is TGCGCCAGCAGTGAGGGACGGAGGAGCACAGATACGCAGTATTTT.

The chain links TRBV7-7 to TRBJ2-2; TRBD2 matches 7 bases. V dropped 3 bases and J dropped 7; count of bases not matched to a gene: 5. Germline CDR1 SSHAT, CDR2 FNYEAQ (reference sequence). The CDR3 runs 14 residues. CDR3: CASSFNQRGGELFF. CDR3 coding DNA: TGTGCCAGCAGCTTTAACCAGCGGGGCGGGGAGCTGTTTTTT.